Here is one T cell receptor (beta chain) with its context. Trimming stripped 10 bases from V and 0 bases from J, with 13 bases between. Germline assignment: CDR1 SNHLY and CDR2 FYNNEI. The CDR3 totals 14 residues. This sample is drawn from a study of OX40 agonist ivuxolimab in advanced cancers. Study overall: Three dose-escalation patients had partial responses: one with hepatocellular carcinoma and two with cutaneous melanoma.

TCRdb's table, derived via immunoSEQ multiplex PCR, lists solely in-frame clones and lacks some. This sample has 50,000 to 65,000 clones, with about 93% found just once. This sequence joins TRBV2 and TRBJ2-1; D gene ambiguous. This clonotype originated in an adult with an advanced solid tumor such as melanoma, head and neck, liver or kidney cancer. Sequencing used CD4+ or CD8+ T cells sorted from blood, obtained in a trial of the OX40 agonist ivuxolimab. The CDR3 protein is CATTPGGSYNEQFF. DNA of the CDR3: TGTGCCACCACTCCGGGTGGCTCCTACAATGAGCAGTTCTTC.